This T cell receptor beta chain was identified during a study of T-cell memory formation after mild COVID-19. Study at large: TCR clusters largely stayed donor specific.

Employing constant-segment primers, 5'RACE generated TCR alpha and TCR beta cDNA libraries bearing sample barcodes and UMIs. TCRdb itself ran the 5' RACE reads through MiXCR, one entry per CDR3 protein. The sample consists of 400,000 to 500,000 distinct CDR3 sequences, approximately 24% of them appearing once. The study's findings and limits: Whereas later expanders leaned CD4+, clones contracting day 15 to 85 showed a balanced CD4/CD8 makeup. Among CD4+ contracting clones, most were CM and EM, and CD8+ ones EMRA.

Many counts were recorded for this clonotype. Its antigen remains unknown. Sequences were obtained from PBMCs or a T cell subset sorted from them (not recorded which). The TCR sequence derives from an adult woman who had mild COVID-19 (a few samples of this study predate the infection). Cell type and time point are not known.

The CDR3 region is CASQGEGYNEQFF. The CDR3 region has the DNA TGTGCCTCCCAGGGGGAAGGATACAATGAGCAGTTCTTC. The chain links TRBV10-3 to TRBJ2-1; 7 bases map to TRBD1. Trimming at V came to 11 bases and at J to 4 bases, leaving 8 bases not matched to a gene. Per the germline V gene, CDR1 is ENHRY and CDR2 is SYGVKD. This CDR3 comprises 13 residues.